This T cell receptor (beta chain) is from a study of blood T cell repertoires in COVID-19. V lost 6 bases to trimming and J lost 4 bases, with 14 bases between them. The CDR3 loop spans 13 amino acids. Germline lookup yields CDR1 SQVTM and CDR2 ANQGSEA. The protocol was immunoSEQ multiplex PCR, while the TCRdb copy is restricted to in-frame clones and leaves out a portion. Of roughly 190,000 clones listed, approximately 82% were seen once; the top ten hold 2.5% to 3%. The chain employs TRBV29-1 and TRBJ2-3, with D tentatively TRBD1 (6 bases). The receptor's source is a man aged 45-65 years with active or convalescent COVID-19. The sample taken for sequencing was peripheral blood. DNA for the CDR3: TGCAGCGTGAAGAAAGGGGGAGCAGATACGCAGTATTTT. This sequence encodes CSVKKGGADTQYF.